This TCR beta chain was captured in a study of response to subunit inactivated influenza vaccine. CDR1 is SGHRS and CDR2 is YFSETQ in the germline V gene. J gave up 4 bases and V 5 bases, and 9 bases lay outside the gene matches. This CDR3 has 16 residues. Points on this clonotype: Its matching antigen is unknown.

Overall study findings and caveats: The authors proposed limited new T cell recruitment per seasonal influenza vaccination.

TCRdb itself ran the RT-PCR reads through MiXCR, one entry per CDR3 protein. The sample has a few hundred thousand distinct CDR3 sequences, 13% to 15% seen once. This TCR was recovered from a man aged 50 or older who received an inactivated influenza vaccine. The chain uses TRBV5-1 and TRBJ2-2; 9 nucleotides agree with TRBD1. Sample: PBMCs from blood, taken 11 to 12 days after vaccination. CDR3 coding DNA: TGCGCCAGCAGGGGAGATCGGGACAGGGTCACCGGGGAGCTGTTTTTT. Amino acids: CASRGDRDRVTGELFF. Full variable domain (missing parts from reference TRBV5-1 and TRBJ2-2): KAGVTQTPRYLIKTRGQQVTLSCSPISGHRSVSWYQQTPGQGLQFLFEYFSETQRNKGNFPGRFSGRQFSNSRSEMNVSTLELGDSALYLCASRGDRDRVTGELFFGEGSRLTVL.